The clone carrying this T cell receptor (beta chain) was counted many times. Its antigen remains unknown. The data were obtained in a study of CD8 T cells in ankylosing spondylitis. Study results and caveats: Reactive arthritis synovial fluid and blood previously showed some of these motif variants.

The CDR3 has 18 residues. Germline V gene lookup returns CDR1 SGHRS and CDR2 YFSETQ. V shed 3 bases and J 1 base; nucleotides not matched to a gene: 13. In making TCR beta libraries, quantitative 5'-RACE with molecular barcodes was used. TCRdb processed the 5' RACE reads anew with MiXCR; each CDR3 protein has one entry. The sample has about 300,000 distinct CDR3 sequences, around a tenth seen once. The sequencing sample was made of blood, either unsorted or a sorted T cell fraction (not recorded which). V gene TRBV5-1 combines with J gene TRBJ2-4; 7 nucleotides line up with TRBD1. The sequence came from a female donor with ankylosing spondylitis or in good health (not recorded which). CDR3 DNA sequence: TGCGCCAGCAGCTCCGGACAGGCCACTCTGAAGGCCAAAAACATTCAGTACTTC. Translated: CASSSGQATLKAKNIQYF.